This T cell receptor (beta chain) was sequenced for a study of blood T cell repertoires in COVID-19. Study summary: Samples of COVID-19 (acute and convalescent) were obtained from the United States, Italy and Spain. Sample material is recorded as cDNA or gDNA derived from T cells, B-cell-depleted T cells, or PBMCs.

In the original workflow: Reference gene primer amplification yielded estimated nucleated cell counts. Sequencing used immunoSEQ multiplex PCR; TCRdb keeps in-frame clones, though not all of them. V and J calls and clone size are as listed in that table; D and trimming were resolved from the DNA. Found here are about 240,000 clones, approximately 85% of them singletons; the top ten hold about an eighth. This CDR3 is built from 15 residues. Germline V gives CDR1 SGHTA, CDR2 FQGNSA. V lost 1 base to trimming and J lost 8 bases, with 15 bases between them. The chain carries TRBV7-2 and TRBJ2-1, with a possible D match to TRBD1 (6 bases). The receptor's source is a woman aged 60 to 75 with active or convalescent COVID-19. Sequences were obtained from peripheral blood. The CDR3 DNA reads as TGTGCCAGCAGCTTAGTGTGGGGGCGCGGAGATGAGCAGTTCTTC. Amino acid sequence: CASSLVWGRGDEQFF.